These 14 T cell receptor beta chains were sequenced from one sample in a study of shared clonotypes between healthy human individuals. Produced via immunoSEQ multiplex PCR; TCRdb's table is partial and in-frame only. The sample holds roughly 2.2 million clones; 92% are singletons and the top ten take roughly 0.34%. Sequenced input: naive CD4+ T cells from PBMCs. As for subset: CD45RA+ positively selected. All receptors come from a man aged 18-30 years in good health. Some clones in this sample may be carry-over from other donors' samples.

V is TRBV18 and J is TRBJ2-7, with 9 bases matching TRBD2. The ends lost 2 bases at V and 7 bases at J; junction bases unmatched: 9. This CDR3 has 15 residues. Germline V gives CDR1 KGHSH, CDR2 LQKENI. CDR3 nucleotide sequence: TGTGCCAGCTCACCATGGGTAGCGGGAGTTAGAGAGCAGTACTTC. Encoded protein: CASSPWVAGVREQYF.

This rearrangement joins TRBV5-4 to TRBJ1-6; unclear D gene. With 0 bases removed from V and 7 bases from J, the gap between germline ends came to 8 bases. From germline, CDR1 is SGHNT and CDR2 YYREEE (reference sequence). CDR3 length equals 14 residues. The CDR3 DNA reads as TGTGCCAGCAGCTTGGACCAAAGAAATTCACCCCTCCACTTT. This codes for CASSLDQRNSPLHF.

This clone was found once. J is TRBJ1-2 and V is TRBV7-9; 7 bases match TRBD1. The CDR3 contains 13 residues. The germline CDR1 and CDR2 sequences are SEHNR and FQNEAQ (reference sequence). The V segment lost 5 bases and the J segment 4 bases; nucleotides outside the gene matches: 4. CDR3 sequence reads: CASSGSGGYGYTF. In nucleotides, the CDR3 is TGTGCCAGCAGCGGTTCAGGGGGCTATGGCTACACCTTC.

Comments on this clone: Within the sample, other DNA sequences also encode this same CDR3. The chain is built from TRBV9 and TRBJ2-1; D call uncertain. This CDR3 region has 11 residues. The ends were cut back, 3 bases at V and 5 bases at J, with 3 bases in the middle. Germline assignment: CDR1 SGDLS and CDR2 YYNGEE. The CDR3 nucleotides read TGTGCCAGCAGCGCCGACAATGAGCAGTTCTTC. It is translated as CASSADNEQFF. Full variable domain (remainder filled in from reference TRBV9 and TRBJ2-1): DSGVTQTPKHLITATGQRVTLRCSPRSGDLSVYWYQQSLDQGLQFLIQYYNGEERAKGNILERFSAQQFPDLHSELNLSSLELGDSALYFCASSADNEQFFGPGTRLTVL.

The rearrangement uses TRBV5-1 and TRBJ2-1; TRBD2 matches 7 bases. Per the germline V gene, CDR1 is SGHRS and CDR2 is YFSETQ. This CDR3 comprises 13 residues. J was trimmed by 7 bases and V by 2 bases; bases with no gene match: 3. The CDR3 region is CASSFGLVNEQFF. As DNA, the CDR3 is TGCGCCAGCAGCTTTGGACTAGTTAATGAGCAGTTCTTC.

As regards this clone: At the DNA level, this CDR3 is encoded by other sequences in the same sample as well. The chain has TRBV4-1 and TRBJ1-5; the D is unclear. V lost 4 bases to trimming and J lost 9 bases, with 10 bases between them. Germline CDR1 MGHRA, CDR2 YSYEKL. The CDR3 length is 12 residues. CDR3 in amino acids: CASSLPLGPQHF. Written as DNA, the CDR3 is TGCGCCAGCAGCCTCCCGCTTGGGCCCCAGCATTTT.

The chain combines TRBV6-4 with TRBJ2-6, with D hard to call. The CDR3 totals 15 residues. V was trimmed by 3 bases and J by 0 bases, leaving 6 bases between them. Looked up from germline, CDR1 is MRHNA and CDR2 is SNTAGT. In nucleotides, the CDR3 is TGTGCCAGCAGTGAGGTCTTCTCTGGGGCCAACGTCCTGACTTTC. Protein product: CASSEVFSGANVLTF.

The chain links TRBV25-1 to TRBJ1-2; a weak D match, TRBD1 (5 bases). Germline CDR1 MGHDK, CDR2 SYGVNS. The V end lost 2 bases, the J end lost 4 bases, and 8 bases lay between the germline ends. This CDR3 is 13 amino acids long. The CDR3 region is CASSEGAVYGYTF. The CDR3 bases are TGTGCCAGCAGTGAAGGGGCGGTCTATGGCTACACCTTC.

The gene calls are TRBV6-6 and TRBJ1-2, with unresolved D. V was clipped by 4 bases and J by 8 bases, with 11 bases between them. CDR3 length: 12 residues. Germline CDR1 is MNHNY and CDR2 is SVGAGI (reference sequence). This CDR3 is CASSSGTGGYTF. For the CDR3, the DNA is TGTGCCAGCAGTTCCGGAACGGGGGGCTACACCTTC.

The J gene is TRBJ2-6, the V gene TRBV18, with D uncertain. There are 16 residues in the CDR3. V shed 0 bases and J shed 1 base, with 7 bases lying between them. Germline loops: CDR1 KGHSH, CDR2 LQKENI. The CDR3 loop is CASSPPGSSGANVLTF. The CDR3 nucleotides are TGTGCCAGCTCACCACCGGGGTCTTCTGGGGCCAACGTCCTGACTTTC.

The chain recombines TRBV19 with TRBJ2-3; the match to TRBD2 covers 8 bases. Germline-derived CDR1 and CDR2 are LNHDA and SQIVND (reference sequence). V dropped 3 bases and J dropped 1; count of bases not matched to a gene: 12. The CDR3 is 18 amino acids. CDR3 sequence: CASSILRLERGRTDTQYF. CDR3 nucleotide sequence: TGTGCCAGTAGTATCCTCAGGCTAGAGCGGGGGCGCACAGATACGCAGTATTTT.

CDR3 in amino acids: CASSLPGGLRSPLHF. As DNA, the CDR3 is TGTGCCAGCAGTTTACCAGGGGGTCTACGATCACCCCTCCACTTT. This sequence joins TRBV28 and TRBJ1-6, with 7 bases matching TRBD1. V lost 2 bases and J lost 10; bases outside the gene matches: 8. The CDR3 runs to 15 residues. Germline V gene data show CDR1 as MDHEN and CDR2 as SYDVKM.

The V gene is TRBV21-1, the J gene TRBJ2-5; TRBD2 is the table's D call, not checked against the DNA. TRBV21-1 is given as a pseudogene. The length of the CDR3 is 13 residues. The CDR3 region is CASSIWREETQYF. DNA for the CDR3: TGTGCCAGCAGCATCTGGAGGGAAGAGACCCAGTACTTC.

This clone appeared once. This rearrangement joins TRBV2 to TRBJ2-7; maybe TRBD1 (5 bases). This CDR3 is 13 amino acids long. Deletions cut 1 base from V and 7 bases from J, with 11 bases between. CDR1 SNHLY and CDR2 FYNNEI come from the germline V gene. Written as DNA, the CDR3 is TGTGCCAGCAGTGAAGAACAGGTGGAGGAGCAGTACTTC. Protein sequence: CASSEEQVEEQYF.